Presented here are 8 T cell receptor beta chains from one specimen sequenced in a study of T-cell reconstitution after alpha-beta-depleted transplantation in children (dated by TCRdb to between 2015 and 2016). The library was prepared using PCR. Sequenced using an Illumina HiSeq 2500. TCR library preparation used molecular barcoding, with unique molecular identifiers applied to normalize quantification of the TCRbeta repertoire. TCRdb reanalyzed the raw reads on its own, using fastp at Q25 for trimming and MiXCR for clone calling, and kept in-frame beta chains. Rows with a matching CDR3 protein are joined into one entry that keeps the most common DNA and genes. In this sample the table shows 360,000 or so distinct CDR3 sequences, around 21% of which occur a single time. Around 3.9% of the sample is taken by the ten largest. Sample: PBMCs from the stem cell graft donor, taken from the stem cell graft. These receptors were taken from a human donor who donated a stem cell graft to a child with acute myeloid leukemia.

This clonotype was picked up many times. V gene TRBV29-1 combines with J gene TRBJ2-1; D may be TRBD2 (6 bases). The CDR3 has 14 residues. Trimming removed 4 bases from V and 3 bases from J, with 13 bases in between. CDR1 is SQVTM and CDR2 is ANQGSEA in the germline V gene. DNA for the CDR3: TGCAGCGTTGTAGGGGACTGGAGCTACAATGAGCAGTTCTTC. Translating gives CSVVGDWSYNEQFF.

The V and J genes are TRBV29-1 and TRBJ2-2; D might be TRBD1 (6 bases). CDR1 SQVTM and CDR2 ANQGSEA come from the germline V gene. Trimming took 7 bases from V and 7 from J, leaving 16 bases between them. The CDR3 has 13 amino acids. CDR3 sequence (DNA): TGCAGCGGGGCGGCAGGGGAAGGCGGGGAGCTGTTTTTT. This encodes CSGAAGEGGELFF.

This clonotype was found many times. The CDR3 sequence is CASSTEVSSGANVLTF. The CDR3 region has the DNA TGTGCCAGTAGCACTGAGGTCAGCTCTGGGGCCAACGTCCTGACTTTC. The chain has TRBV19 and TRBJ2-6; D gene ambiguous. Germline V gene sequence: CDR1 LNHDA, CDR2 SQIVND (reference sequence). This CDR3 contains 16 residues. The ends were cut back, 6 bases at V and 0 bases at J, with 12 bases in the middle.

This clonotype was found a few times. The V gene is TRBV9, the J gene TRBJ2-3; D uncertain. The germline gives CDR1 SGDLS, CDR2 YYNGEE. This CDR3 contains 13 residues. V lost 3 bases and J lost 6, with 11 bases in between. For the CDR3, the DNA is TGTGCCAGCAGCGGCAATTCTCCCGATACGCAGTATTTT. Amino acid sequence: CASSGNSPDTQYF.

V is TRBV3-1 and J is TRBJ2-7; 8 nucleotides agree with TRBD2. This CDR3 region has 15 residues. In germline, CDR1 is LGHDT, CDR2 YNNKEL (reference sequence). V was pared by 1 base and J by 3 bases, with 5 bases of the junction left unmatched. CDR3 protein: CASSQGSGSVYEQYF. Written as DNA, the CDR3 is TGTGCCAGCAGCCAAGGGAGCGGGAGCGTCTACGAGCAGTACTTC.

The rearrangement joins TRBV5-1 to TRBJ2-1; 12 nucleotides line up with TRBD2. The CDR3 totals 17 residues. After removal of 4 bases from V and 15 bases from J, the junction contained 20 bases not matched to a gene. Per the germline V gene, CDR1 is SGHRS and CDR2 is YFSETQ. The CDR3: CASSHGQSGLAGGDWFF. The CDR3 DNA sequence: TGCGCCAGCAGCCACGGACAGTCGGGACTAGCGGGCGGTGACTGGTTCTTC.

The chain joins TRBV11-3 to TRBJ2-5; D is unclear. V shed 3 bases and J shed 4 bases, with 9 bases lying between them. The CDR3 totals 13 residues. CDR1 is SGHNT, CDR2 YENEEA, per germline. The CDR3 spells CASSFFNSETQYF. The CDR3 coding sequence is TGTGCCAGCAGCTTCTTTAACTCAGAGACCCAGTACTTC.

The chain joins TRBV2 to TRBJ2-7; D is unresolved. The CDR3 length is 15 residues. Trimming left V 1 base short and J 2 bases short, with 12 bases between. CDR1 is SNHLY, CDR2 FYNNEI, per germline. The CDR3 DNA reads TGTGCCAGCAGTGAAGGTCGTGGCCGAACCTACGAGCAGTACTTC. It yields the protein CASSEGRGRTYEQYF.